This TCR beta chain appears in the sequencing data of a study of Graves' ophthalmopathy and Graves' hyperthyroidism. The TCR beta CDR3 regions underwent amplification from RNA transcripts. Amplification began with first-round RT-PCR using HTBI primers, then second-round multiplex PCR was performed. A single record per CDR3 protein comes from TCRdb applying MiXCR to the multiplex PCR reads. This sample has more than 1,000,000 distinct CDR3 sequences, with 35% to 40% found just once. This clonotype was detected ten times or more. The source material was peripheral blood or thyroid tissue (not recorded which). The clonotype originates from an adult man with Graves' hyperthyroidism.

The DNA for the CDR3 is TGTGCTTCGGGACAGCGTGAATCCTACGAGCAGTACTTC. Translation: CASGQRESYEQYF. The J gene is TRBJ2-7, the V gene TRBV7-9, with TRBD1 identical over 7 bases. This CDR3 has 13 residues. The germline CDR1 and CDR2 sequences are SEHNR and FQNEAQ (reference sequence).